The 30 T cell receptor beta chains below were found in one sample sequenced in a study of technical replicates of blood from several donors. Method: immunoSEQ multiplex PCR; TCRdb's copy keeps in-frame clones and lacks some. The sample consists of about 100,000 clones, roughly 95% of them appearing once. The specimen sequenced was T cells isolated from PBMCs. The origin of the receptors is a human donor in good health.

The chain employs TRBV18 and TRBJ1-1; D is unresolved. With 7 bases removed from V and 3 bases from J, the gap between germline ends came to 12 bases. There are 13 residues in the CDR3. Germline loops: CDR1 KGHSH, CDR2 LQKENI. In DNA form, the CDR3 reads TGTGCCAGCTTACTTCGACTCGACACTGAAGCTTTCTTT. This codes for CASLLRLDTEAFF.

The chain carries TRBV7-8 and TRBJ2-7; 8 nucleotides match TRBD2. CDR3 length: 17 amino acids. The trim removed 1 base at V and 2 bases at J, leaving 10 bases unmatched. Looked up from germline, CDR1 is SGHVS and CDR2 is FQNEAQ. The CDR3 here is CASSLDEYGSGAYEQYF. DNA of the CDR3: TGTGCCAGCAGCTTAGACGAGTATGGTAGCGGGGCCTACGAGCAGTACTTC.

The chain links TRBV19 to TRBJ1-2; a possible D gene is TRBD1 (5 bases). Germline assignment: CDR1 LNHDA and CDR2 SQIVND (reference sequence). V lost 5 bases and J lost 5, with 12 bases in between. This CDR3 comprises 13 residues. The CDR3 DNA reads TGTGCCAGTAGTTTTCCGGGGGGGTATGGCTACACCTTC. Amino acid sequence: CASSFPGGYGYTF.

The V and J genes are TRBV6-5 and TRBJ2-7; D gene ambiguous. The CDR3 spans 13 residues. The germline V and J ends were trimmed by 2 bases and 5 bases, with 10 bases remaining between them. Germline lookup yields CDR1 MNHEY and CDR2 SVGAGI. CDR3 DNA: TGTGCCAGCAGTTACGGTAAACGCGACGAGCAGTACTTC. This translates into CASSYGKRDEQYF.

The V gene is TRBV30, the J gene TRBJ1-6, with D possibly matching TRBD1 (5 bases). The CDR3 extends over 17 amino acids. Germline V lookup: CDR1 GTSNPN, CDR2 SVGIG (reference sequence). V dropped 0 bases and J dropped 8 bases, with 20 bases sitting between them. The CDR3 sequence: CAWSVREGRIYDSPLHF. CDR3 coding DNA: TGTGCCTGGAGTGTACGGGAGGGGCGCATCTACGATTCACCCCTCCACTTT.

In this sample, this clone turned up once. The chain uses TRBV2 and TRBJ2-3, with TRBD1 identical over 10 bases. The length of the CDR3 is 16 residues. Germline CDR1 reads SNHLY; CDR2 reads FYNNEI. J gave up 4 bases and V 8 bases, and 12 bases lay outside the gene matches. The CDR3 is CASGGRQGAGSDTQYF. The CDR3 DNA follows: TGTGCCAGCGGGGGGCGACAGGGGGCTGGGTCAGATACGCAGTATTTT.

This clone has only a few counts. The gene calls are TRBV6-1 and TRBJ2-3; D is ambiguous. Trimming pared 6 bases from V and 0 bases from J, leaving 4 bases between. The CDR3 runs 12 residues. The V gene's germline CDR1 is MNHNS and CDR2 SASEGT. This chain's CDR3 is CASRASTDTQYF. CDR3 nucleotide sequence: TGTGCCAGCAGGGCCAGCACAGATACGCAGTATTTT.

The chain combines TRBV2 with TRBJ2-5; 14 nucleotides align to TRBD2. The CDR3 has 17 residues. Germline trimming cut 6 bases from V and 1 base from J; bases unmatched to any gene: 7. Germline V gives CDR1 SNHLY, CDR2 FYNNEI. The CDR3 nucleotides read TGTGCCAGCAGCCCAGCGGGACTAGCGGGGGTCCAAGAGACCCAGTACTTC. This codes for CASSPAGLAGVQETQYF.

This sequence joins TRBV6-5 and TRBJ2-7; TRBD1 matches 8 bases. V lost 5 bases to trimming and J lost 9 bases; unmatched junction nucleotides: 3. The germline CDR1 and CDR2 sequences are MNHEY and SVGAGI. CDR3 size: 11 residues. DNA for the CDR3: TGTGCCAGCAGTCAGGGGGCCGGGCAGTACTTC. It translates to CASSQGAGQYF.

The chain has TRBV29-1 and TRBJ2-7; D might be TRBD1 (6 bases). The CDR3 spans 14 residues. With 7 bases removed from V and 3 bases from J, the gap between germline ends came to 19 bases. The germline V gene encodes CDR1 SQVTM and CDR2 ANQGSEA. In DNA, the CDR3 is TGCAGCGCCTCCCCCGGGGACACCCTCTACGAGCAGTACTTC. This translates into CSASPGDTLYEQYF.

The V and J genes are TRBV9 and TRBJ2-7; D perhaps matches TRBD2 (7 bases). The CDR3 runs 14 residues. The germline CDR1 and CDR2 sequences are SGDLS and YYNGEE. V was shortened by 0 bases and J by 4 bases, with 11 bases between the two germline ends. The CDR3 loop reads CASSVGGGVYEQYF. CDR3 sequence (DNA): TGTGCCAGCAGCGTAGGAGGGGGGGTATACGAGCAGTACTTC.

In its sample, this clone was seen once. The rearrangement uses TRBV7-2 and TRBJ2-1; 10 positions agree with TRBD1. CDR1 and CDR2 from the germline V gene are SGHTA and FQGNSA. Trimming took 5 bases from V and 8 from J; bases not matched to a gene: 12. This CDR3 is built from 16 residues. For the CDR3, the DNA is TGTGCCAGCAGCCGATACCCGGGACAGGGGATGTATGAGCAGTTCTTC. Translated, it gives CASSRYPGQGMYEQFF.

This chain uses TRBV2 with TRBJ2-1; D gene uncertain. Germline CDR1 is SNHLY and CDR2 is FYNNEI. V lost 3 bases to trimming and J lost 7 bases, with 16 bases between them. CDR3 length: 15 amino acids. This chain's CDR3 is CASSDNLEARNEQFF. As DNA, the CDR3 is TGTGCCAGCAGTGACAATCTAGAGGCGCGTAATGAGCAGTTCTTC. Using reference TRBV2 and TRBJ2-1 for the parts outside the CDR3, the full variable domain is EPEVTQTPSHQVTQMGQEVILRCVPISNHLYFYWYRQILGQKVEFLVSFYNNEISEKSEIFDDQFSVERPDGSNFTLKIRSTKLEDSAMYFCASSDNLEARNEQFFGPGTRLTVL.

This chain connects TRBV5-6 to TRBJ1-5; D may be TRBD1 (6 bases). This CDR3 spans 13 amino acids. V lost 4 bases and J 4 bases, leaving 9 bases between the germline ends. Germline V gene sequence: CDR1 SGHDT, CDR2 YYEEEE. The CDR3 protein is CASSTGFNQPQHF. CDR3 nucleotide sequence: TGTGCCAGCAGCACAGGGTTTAATCAGCCCCAGCATTTT.

J is TRBJ1-1 and V is TRBV7-3; 8 bases map to TRBD1. CDR1 SGHTA and CDR2 FQGTGA come from the germline V gene. The CDR3 spans 15 residues. Unmatched junction bases numbered 9, after V lost 5 bases and J lost 4 bases. The CDR3 DNA reads as TGTGCCAGCAGCCCGCGACAGGGGCGGGTCACTGAAGCTTTCTTT. Translation: CASSPRQGRVTEAFF.

This CDR3 is CASSVAVGDRGRRGMRSAEAFF. DNA of the CDR3: TGTGCCAGCAGCGTAGCCGTGGGGGACAGGGGAAGAAGGGGGATGCGTTCGGCTGAAGCTTTCTTT. V gene TRBV9 combines with J gene TRBJ1-1; 10 nucleotides align to TRBD1. The germline CDR1 and CDR2 sequences are SGDLS and YYNGEE. The CDR3 totals 22 residues. The V gene end was trimmed by 0 bases and the J gene end by 6 bases; junction bases not matched to a gene: 26.

The J gene is TRBJ1-2, the V gene TRBV2; D perhaps matches TRBD1 (6 bases). Trimming left V 8 bases short and J 7 bases short, with 17 bases between. This CDR3 has 13 amino acids. Germline V gene sequence: CDR1 SNHLY, CDR2 FYNNEI. The CDR3 nucleotides are TGTGCCAGCGTTAACCAACAGGGAAGTGGCTACACCTTC. The encoded protein is CASVNQQGSGYTF.

V and J are TRBV2 and TRBJ2-7; 9 bases are a match to TRBD1. CDR1 is SNHLY and CDR2 is FYNNEI in the germline V gene. CDR3 length: 17 residues. V shed 3 bases, J shed 1 base, and the junction held 10 bases outside the gene matches. The DNA of the CDR3 is TGTGCCAGCAGTGATGTTTATAAAGGACAGGGGTCCTACGAGCAGTACTTC. Amino acids: CASSDVYKGQGSYEQYF.

The chain uses TRBV28 and TRBJ1-2; 8 bases are a match to TRBD1. Germline V lookup: CDR1 MDHEN, CDR2 SYDVKM. There are 17 residues in the CDR3. With 7 bases clipped from V and 0 bases from J, the junction kept 13 bases outside the gene matches. CDR3 in amino acids: CASNPLRGQETNYGYTF. The CDR3 region has the DNA TGTGCCAGCAACCCTTTGCGGGGACAGGAAACTAACTATGGCTACACCTTC.

The chain links TRBV5-1 to TRBJ2-7; 7 nucleotides line up with TRBD1. The CDR3 sequence is 13 residues long. Trimming took 4 bases from V and 6 from J; bases not matched to a gene: 7. Germline values: CDR1 SGHRS, CDR2 YFSETQ. CDR3 DNA: TGCGCCAGCAGCGGCGGGCCAGGGGGCGAGCAGTACTTC. It encodes CASSGGPGGEQYF.

V usage is TRBV28 and J usage is TRBJ1-2; 9 nucleotides align to TRBD1. The germline V gene has CDR1 MDHEN and CDR2 SYDVKM. This CDR3 has 16 amino acids. J was trimmed by 4 bases and V by 2 bases; bases with no gene match: 8. Here the CDR3 DNA reads TGTGCCAGCAGTTTACATCAACAGGGGGCTATCTATGGCTACACCTTC. Translated, it gives CASSLHQQGAIYGYTF.

Worth noting for this clone: Likely a read error: the CDR3 ends without its conserved phenylalanine or tryptophan. V and J are TRBV5-1 and TRBJ1-5; D ambiguous. CDR3 size: 13 residues. V was cut by 3 bases and J by 1 base, with 5 bases left in between. Germline CDR1 reads SGHRS; CDR2 reads YFSETQ. The CDR3 loop reads CASSSDSNQPQHS. The CDR3 region has the DNA TGCGCCAGCAGCTCCGACAGCAATCAGCCCCAGCATTCT.

V usage is TRBV27 and J usage is TRBJ1-2, with 7 bases matching TRBD1. Germline assignment: CDR1 MNHEY and CDR2 SMNVEV (reference sequence). The CDR3 is 14 amino acids. V dropped 8 bases and J dropped 2; count of bases not matched to a gene: 8. As DNA, the CDR3 is TGTGCCAGCCGCACCGGGGGACAGAACTATGGCTACACCTTC. This encodes CASRTGGQNYGYTF.

This clone has only one observation. The chain is built from TRBV9 and TRBJ1-2; 9 nucleotides align to TRBD1. With V trimmed by 4 bases and J by 3 bases, 13 bases remained unmatched. The CDR3 consists of 17 residues. Germline V gene sequence: CDR1 SGDLS, CDR2 YYNGEE. In nucleotides, the CDR3 is TGTGCCAGCAGCCCAAACCAAGGGACAGGGTACCACTATGGCTACACCTTC. Protein: CASSPNQGTGYHYGYTF.

This clone was counted once. The J gene is TRBJ1-5, the V gene TRBV5-5; 8 bases fit TRBD1. The CDR3 has 17 residues. Losses at the gene ends were 5 bases for V and 6 bases for J; bases not matched to a gene: 16. CDR1 and CDR2 (germline): SGHKS, YYEKEE (reference sequence). CDR3 loop: CASSYEFDRGLSQPQHF. The CDR3 DNA follows: TGTGCCAGCAGTTACGAGTTCGACAGGGGTCTAAGTCAGCCCCAGCATTTT.

This sequence joins TRBV15 and TRBJ2-2; tentative D call: TRBD1 (5 bases). CDR3 length equals 18 residues. Germline V gives CDR1 LNHNV, CDR2 YYDKDF (reference sequence). Trimming cost V 3 bases and J 0 bases, with 17 bases left between them. Written as DNA, the CDR3 is TGTGCCACCAGCAGCAGGCTAAGACAGCGTGCGAACACCGGGGAGCTGTTTTTT. Protein product: CATSSRLRQRANTGELFF.

The chain combines TRBV7-6 with TRBJ2-2; D unresolved. Germline-derived CDR1 and CDR2 are SGHVS and FNYEAQ. This CDR3 spans 12 amino acids. V shed 5 bases and J shed 7 bases, with 8 bases lying between them. The CDR3 reads CASSGPGGELFF. For the CDR3, the DNA is TGTGCCAGCAGCGGTCCCGGCGGGGAGCTGTTTTTT.

J is TRBJ2-7 and V is TRBV19, with 9 positions matching TRBD1. The CDR3 has 12 residues. J was trimmed by 6 bases and V by 10 bases; bases with no gene match: 7. Germline V gene lookup returns CDR1 LNHDA and CDR2 SQIVND (reference sequence). The CDR3: CATRDRATEQYF. In nucleotides, the CDR3 is TGTGCCACTCGGGACAGGGCTACCGAGCAGTACTTC.

The V and J genes are TRBV6-5 and TRBJ1-4; weak D call: TRBD1 (6 bases). The CDR3 is 15 residues long. The germline V gene has CDR1 MNHEY and CDR2 SVGAGI. The V end was cut by 5 bases, the J end by 8 bases, with 18 bases between. Here the CDR3 reads CASSPKLQGREKLFF. The CDR3 nucleotides read TGTGCCAGCAGTCCCAAGCTACAGGGTAGGGAAAAACTGTTTTTT.

The rearrangement links TRBV19 to TRBJ2-1, with D perhaps TRBD2 (5 bases). Germline CDR1 is LNHDA and CDR2 is SQIVND (reference sequence). This CDR3 region has 17 residues. The V end was cut by 5 bases, the J end by 3 bases, with 20 bases between. In DNA, the CDR3 is TGTGCCAGTAGTCCTAGACCGAGGGTAGGTAACTACAATGAGCAGTTCTTC. Translating gives CASSPRPRVGNYNEQFF.